This TCR beta chain was recovered during a study of T cell responses to AZD1222 COVID-19 vaccine (dated by TCRdb to 2020 to 2023). Regarding the complete study: AZD1222 recipients with second doses at about 4 weeks or about 12 weeks were pooled, because spike-specific TCR depth and breadth did not differ between schedules. Trial participants were enrolled into age subgroups of 18-55, 56-69 and 70-plus years, which contained about 150, 28 and 57 TCR-sequenced participants, respectively. TCR sequencing covered approximately 230 trial participants: about 210 given two doses of AZD1222 and approximately 25 given two doses of MenACWY control vaccine. Study-wide conclusions, independent of this receptor: The 56-69-year group was small, and its depth increase did not reach significance, likely because of low power. Vaccine-associated CD4 TCRs spanned the whole spike protein, with dominant responses in regions 160-218 and 743-854. After two AZD1222 doses, spike-specific TCR breadth and depth were significantly higher than at day 0 and than in MenACWY recipients. Reportedly, close to half of the unique spike-specific TCRs recognized epitopes lying outside the regions that are mutated in the B.1.351 and B.1.1.7 variants. Conclusions about previously exposed vaccinees were limited because only a handful of AZD1222 recipients were SARS-CoV-2 seropositive at baseline. Participants were mostly white British and included more females than males, and it was suggested by the authors that clonal diversity may have been underestimated. Because no day 14 peak-response samples were available, repertoires were characterized only after the peak T cell response.

The label giving this sample's time point can be read as: baseline before first vaccination. Vaccinee samples were obtained from the UK trials COV001 and COV002, which included a single-blind randomized controlled phase 2/3 trial of AZD1222 (ChAdOx1 nCoV-19) in healthy adults. For TCRbeta chain sequencing, PBMC samples were collected from trial participants at day 0 and at day 28 after the second dose. The CDR3 regions of human TCRbeta chains were subjected to immunosequencing. The study's own analysis went as follows. TCRs in the repertoires were matched against a reference library of SARS-CoV-2-specific TCRs that had been generated with the MIRA antigen-specificity platform. Breadth meant the fraction of unique TCRs that were SARS-CoV-2-associated, whereas depth meant the fraction of total T cells that were SARS-CoV-2-associated. Using the MIRA data, every spike-specific TCR was mapped to the spike region that the TCR reacted to and assigned to either a CD4 or a CD8 class. Log10-transformed breadth and depth values were compared by one-way ANOVA with Sidak's multiple comparisons tests. TCRdb holds this immuneACCESS table with in-frame rearrangements only. Some clones are missing; in checked studies, unresolved V genes explain under half, and the rest has no known cause. V and J calls and clone size are copied from that table; D and trimming were computed from the DNA. The sample includes 160,000 or so clones, with approximately 90% observed a single time. About 4.2% of the sample rests with the top ten.

In the case of this clone: Which antigen it targets is not known. No clone much larger than this one lies a single base away; base qualities are absent.

This receptor was obtained from an adult in good health. The sample in question was peripheral blood, obtained on day 0 of AZD1222 vaccination.

The CDR3 protein: CASKKHGNTIYF. The base sequence is TGTGCCAGCAAAAAACACGGAAACACCATATATTTT. The chain couples TRBV12-3 or TRBV12-4 to TRBJ1-3, with the D segment identity uncertain. The junction shows trimming of 7 bases on V and 4 bases on J, plus 8 bases between the germline ends. The CDR3 runs 12 residues from the cysteine to the phenylalanine. Of all the DNA, just the CDR3 is kept, 36 bases in frame from base 1.